This entry concerns a single T cell receptor beta chain. Germline-derived CDR1 and CDR2 are SNHLY and FYNNEI. The CDR3 runs 16 residues. V trimming: 6 bases; J trimming: 3 bases; junction bases outside the gene matches: 8. How the authors handled the data: Amplification with reference gene primers provided the estimates of nucleated cell counts. This table comes from immunoSEQ multiplex PCR, and its TCRdb copy is limited to in-frame clones, with some not included. V and J calls and clone size are given by that table; D and trimming were obtained from the DNA. The sample has about 90,000 clones; around four fifths are singletons. The sample comes from a study of blood T cell repertoires in COVID-19. Study-level background: Acute and convalescent COVID-19 samples came from the United States, Italy and Spain. In each case, the material was cDNA or gDNA derived from T cells, B-cell-depleted T cells, or PBMCs.

The receptor's source is a woman in her seventies with active or convalescent COVID-19. Specimen: peripheral blood. V gene TRBV2 combines with J gene TRBJ1-4, with TRBD1 identical over 9 bases. CDR3 bases: TGTGCCAGCAGCGAACAGGGGGCTCGCCCTAATGAAAAACTGTTTTTT. This translates into CASSEQGARPNEKLFF.